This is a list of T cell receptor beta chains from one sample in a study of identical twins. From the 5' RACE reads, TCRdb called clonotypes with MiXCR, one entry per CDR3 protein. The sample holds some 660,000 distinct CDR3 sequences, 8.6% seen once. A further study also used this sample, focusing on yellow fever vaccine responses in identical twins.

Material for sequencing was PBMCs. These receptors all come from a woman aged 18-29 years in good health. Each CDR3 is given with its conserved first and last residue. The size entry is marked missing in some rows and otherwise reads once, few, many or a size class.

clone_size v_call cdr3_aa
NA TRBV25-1 CASTKVGHFRAKNIQYF
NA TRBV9 CASSDSRYQSTDTQYF
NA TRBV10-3 CAISETGGGTEAFF
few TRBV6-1 CASSTTATGNYGYTF
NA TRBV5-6 CAIGPGSTDTQYF
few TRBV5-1 CASSLDVGGTPYEQYF
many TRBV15 CATSASRTSGRNGELFF
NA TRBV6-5 CASSSDRGSDSPLHF
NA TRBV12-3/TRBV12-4 CASSSFYQGDYGYTF
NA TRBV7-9 CASSLGRRGEDEQYF
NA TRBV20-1 CSARTSGNTGELFF
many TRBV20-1 CSARDRRGTDTQYF
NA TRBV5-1 CASSLSGQGDSTDTQYF
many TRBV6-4 CASSRTTDGGTDTQYF
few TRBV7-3 CASGEEYNSPLHF
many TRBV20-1 CSARDPQRVSTDTQYF
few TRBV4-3 CASSQDTGSTGELFF
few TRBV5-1 CASSLGDGETQYF
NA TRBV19 CASSIGPGTVSYEQYF
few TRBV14 CASSPRMAGGNQPQHF
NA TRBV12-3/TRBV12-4 CASSGTPEKLFF
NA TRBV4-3 CASSQDRGTLDTQYF
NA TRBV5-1 CASSTWGQGNYEQYF
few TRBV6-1 CASSVGISGSYEQYF
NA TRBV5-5 CASSKGQGAGYNEQFF
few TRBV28 CASSLATELSYEQYF
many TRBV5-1 CASSHVSWDRSYEQYF
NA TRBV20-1 CSARDRETSGNNEQFF
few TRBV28 CASRPTSSGTWIKVQFF
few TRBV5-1 CASTVGGSSYNSPLHF
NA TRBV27 CASSLSASLQNEQFF
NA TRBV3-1 CASSQDPQGTDTQYF
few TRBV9 CASSNPGLYNEQFF
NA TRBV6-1 CASSLAEGAGELFF